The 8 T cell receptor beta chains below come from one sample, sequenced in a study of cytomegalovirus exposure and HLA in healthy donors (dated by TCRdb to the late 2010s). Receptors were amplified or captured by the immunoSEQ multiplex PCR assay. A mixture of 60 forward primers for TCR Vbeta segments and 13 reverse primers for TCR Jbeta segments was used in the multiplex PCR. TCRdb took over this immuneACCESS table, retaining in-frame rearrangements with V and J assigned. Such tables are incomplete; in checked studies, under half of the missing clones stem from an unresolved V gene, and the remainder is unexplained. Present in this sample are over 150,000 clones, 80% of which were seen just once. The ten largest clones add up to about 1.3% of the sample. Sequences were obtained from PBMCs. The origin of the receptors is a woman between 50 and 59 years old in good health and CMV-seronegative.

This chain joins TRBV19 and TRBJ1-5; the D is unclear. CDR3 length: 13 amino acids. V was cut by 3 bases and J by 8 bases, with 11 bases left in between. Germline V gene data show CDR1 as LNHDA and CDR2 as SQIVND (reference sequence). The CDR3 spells CASSISDFEPQHF. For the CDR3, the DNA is TGTGCCAGTAGTATCTCGGACTTCGAGCCCCAGCATTTT.

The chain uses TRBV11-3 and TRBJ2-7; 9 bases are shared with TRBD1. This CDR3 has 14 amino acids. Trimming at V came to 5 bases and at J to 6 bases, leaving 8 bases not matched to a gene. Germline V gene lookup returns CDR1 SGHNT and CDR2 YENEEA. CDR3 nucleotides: TGTGCCAGCAGCCTGGGACAGGGTGTATCCGAGCAGTACTTC. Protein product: CASSLGQGVSEQYF.

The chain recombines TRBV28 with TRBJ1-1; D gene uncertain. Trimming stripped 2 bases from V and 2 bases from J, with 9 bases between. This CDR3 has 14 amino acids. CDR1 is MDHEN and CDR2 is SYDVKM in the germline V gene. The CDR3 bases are TGTGCCAGCAGTTTAGAGTATACCAACACTGAAGCTTTCTTT. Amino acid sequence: CASSLEYTNTEAFF.

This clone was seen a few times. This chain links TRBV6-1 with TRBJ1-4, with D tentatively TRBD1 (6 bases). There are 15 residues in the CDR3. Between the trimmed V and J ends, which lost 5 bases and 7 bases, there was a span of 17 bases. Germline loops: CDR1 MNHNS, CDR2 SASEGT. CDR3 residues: CASSFSQGSFEKLFF. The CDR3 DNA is TGTGCCAGCAGTTTTTCACAGGGCAGTTTTGAAAAACTGTTTTTT.

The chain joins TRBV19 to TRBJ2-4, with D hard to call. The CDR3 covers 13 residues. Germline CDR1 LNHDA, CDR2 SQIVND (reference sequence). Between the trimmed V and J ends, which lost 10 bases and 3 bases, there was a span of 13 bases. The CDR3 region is CATRLVSKNIQYF. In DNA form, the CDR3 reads TGTGCCACCCGACTGGTTAGCAAAAACATTCAGTACTTC.

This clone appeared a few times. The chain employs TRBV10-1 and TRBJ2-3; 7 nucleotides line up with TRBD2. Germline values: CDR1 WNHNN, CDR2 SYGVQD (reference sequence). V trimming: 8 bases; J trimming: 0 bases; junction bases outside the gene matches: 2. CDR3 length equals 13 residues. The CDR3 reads CASGEGSTDTQYF. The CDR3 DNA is TGCGCCAGCGGGGAGGGAAGCACAGATACGCAGTATTTT.

CDR3 amino acids: CASSINLPTQAFF. As DNA, the CDR3 is TGTGCCAGTAGTATAAACCTACCGACTCAAGCTTTCTTT. The rearrangement uses TRBV19 and TRBJ1-1; unclear D gene. V lost 2 bases to trimming and J lost 9 bases, with 13 bases between them. Germline CDR1 is LNHDA and CDR2 is SQIVND (reference sequence). The CDR3 consists of 13 residues.

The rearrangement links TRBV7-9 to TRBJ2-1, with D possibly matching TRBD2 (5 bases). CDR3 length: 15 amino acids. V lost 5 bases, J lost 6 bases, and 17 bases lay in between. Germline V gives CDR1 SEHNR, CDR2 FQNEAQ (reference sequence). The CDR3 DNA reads TGTGCCAGCAGCCAACGGGGAGTTGTGTCCAATGAGCAGTTCTTC. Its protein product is CASSQRGVVSNEQFF.